Shown below are 23 T cell receptor beta chains from a single sample sequenced in a study of blood T cell repertoires in COVID-19. Using immunoSEQ multiplex PCR, the repertoire was profiled, and TCRdb retains in-frame clones only, with some absent. The table includes hundreds of thousands of clones, about 80% detected once. Sequences were obtained from peripheral blood. These receptors were obtained from a human donor in a cohort sampled during active COVID-19.

The chain combines TRBV3-1 (or the pseudogene TRBV3-2) with TRBJ1-1; perhaps TRBD1 as D (5 bases). This CDR3 spans 13 amino acids. Per germline, CDR1 LGHDT and CDR2 YNNKEL (reference sequence). Between the trimmed V and J ends, which lost 4 bases and 3 bases, there was a span of 9 bases. The CDR3 spells CASSPQVYTEAFF. DNA of the CDR3: TGTGCCAGCAGCCCACAGGTTTACACTGAAGCTTTCTTT.

The chain recombines TRBV6-5 with TRBJ2-1; D is unresolved. CDR1 and CDR2 from the germline V gene are MNHEY and SVGAGI. This CDR3 contains 13 residues. V lost 4 bases and J lost 5, with 9 bases in between. CDR3 nucleotides: TGTGCCAGCAGTTTCCGTCCGGACAATGAGCAGTTCTTC. Translating gives CASSFRPDNEQFF.

A single count supports this clone. This chain uses TRBV12-3 or TRBV12-4 with TRBJ1-2, with D uncertain. V lost 5 bases, J lost 3 bases, and 10 bases lay in between. The CDR3 spans 13 residues. CDR3 nucleotides: TGTGCCAGCAGTCCGACAAACCACTATGGCTACACCTTC. Translating gives CASSPTNHYGYTF.

V is TRBV6-1 and J is TRBJ2-7; 7 bases map to TRBD2. There are 15 residues in the CDR3. Germline V CDR1 and CDR2: MNHNS, SASEGT. Unmatched junction bases numbered 5, after V lost 3 bases and J lost 0 bases. The CDR3 coding sequence is TGTGCCAGCAGTGAGTATGGGGGGGTCTCCTACGAGCAGTACTTC. Translating gives CASSEYGGVSYEQYF.

The rearrangement links TRBV7-2 to TRBJ2-7; 9 positions match TRBD1. V trimming: 3 bases; J trimming: 0 bases; junction bases outside the gene matches: 3. This CDR3 is built from 15 residues. Germline assignment: CDR1 SGHTA and CDR2 FQGNSA. The CDR3 nucleotides are TGTGCCAGCAGCTTTGGACAGGGGAGCTCCTACGAGCAGTACTTC. Translating gives CASSFGQGSSYEQYF.

The rearrangement uses TRBV7-9 and TRBJ1-1, with 8 bases aligning to TRBD1. The CDR3 loop spans 14 amino acids. Trimming at V came to 5 bases and at J to 6 bases, leaving 8 bases not matched to a gene. Germline CDR1 reads SEHNR; CDR2 reads FQNEAQ (reference sequence). The CDR3 DNA sequence: TGTGCCAGCAGCAGCGACAGGGGAATCTCTGAAGCTTTCTTT. Its translation is CASSSDRGISEAFF.

The V and J genes are TRBV9 and TRBJ2-1, with 7 bases fitting TRBD1. With V trimmed by 0 bases and J by 7 bases, 7 bases remained unmatched. The CDR3 contains 15 residues. The V gene's germline CDR1 is SGDLS and CDR2 YYNGEE. CDR3 in amino acids: CASSVATGVSNEQFF. The CDR3 DNA reads TGTGCCAGCAGCGTAGCAACAGGGGTCAGTAATGAGCAGTTCTTC.

This clone has only a few counts. This chain links TRBV28 with TRBJ2-1; tentative D call: TRBD1 (5 bases). From germline, CDR1 is MDHEN and CDR2 SYDVKM. CDR3 size: 16 residues. Trimming removed 10 bases at V and 6 bases at J, with 25 bases between. CDR3 in amino acids: CATLKGFLITGNEQFF. CDR3 sequence (DNA): TGTGCCACCCTTAAGGGGTTTTTAATTACCGGCAATGAGCAGTTCTTC.

The rearrangement joins TRBV18 to TRBJ2-1, with 12 bases fitting TRBD2. Looked up from germline, CDR1 is KGHSH and CDR2 is LQKENI. The length of the CDR3 is 14 residues. After removal of 3 bases from V and 15 bases from J, the junction contained 9 bases not matched to a gene. The CDR3 protein is CASSPGLAGSLGFF. The CDR3, as DNA: TGTGCCAGCTCACCTGGACTAGCGGGAAGCCTTGGGTTCTTC.

The chain recombines TRBV19 with TRBJ2-1; D possibly corresponds to TRBD2 (6 bases). Germline lookup yields CDR1 LNHDA and CDR2 SQIVND (reference sequence). Trimming left V 7 bases short and J 12 bases short, with 19 bases between. CDR3 length equals 13 residues. CDR3 protein: CASTPLDAGRQFF. As DNA, the CDR3 is TGTGCCAGTACTCCCTTAGATGCGGGACGGCAGTTCTTC.

V usage is TRBV7-2 and J usage is TRBJ2-1; D remains unclear. Germline CDR1 reads SGHTA; CDR2 reads FQGNSA. The CDR3 extends over 13 amino acids. V lost 3 bases and J 6 bases, leaving 9 bases between the germline ends. The CDR3 DNA is TGTGCCAGCAGCTTTCACCTCGGCAATGAGCAGTTCTTC. Protein sequence: CASSFHLGNEQFF.

The V call is TRBV10-2, the J call TRBJ2-3; D perhaps matches TRBD2 (5 bases). The germline V and J ends were trimmed by 8 bases and 8 bases, with 20 bases remaining between them. Germline CDR1 and CDR2: WSHSY and SAAADI. This CDR3 region has 14 residues. CDR3 in DNA: TGCGCCAGCTCGACCCTCGCGGGCCGGGGTACGCAGTATTTT. Its translation: CASSTLAGRGTQYF.

The chain has TRBV7-3 and TRBJ2-7, with D hard to call. This CDR3 has 15 amino acids. The germline V gene has CDR1 SGHTA and CDR2 FQGTGA. V was cut by 2 bases and J by 0 bases, with 11 bases left in between. The CDR3 DNA reads TGTGCCAGCAGCTTAGAACCGCTAAGCTCCTACGAGCAGTACTTC. This codes for CASSLEPLSSYEQYF.

This clone showed up just once. The J gene is TRBJ1-2, the V gene TRBV3-1 (or the pseudogene TRBV3-2), with 7 bases lining up with TRBD1. After removal of 4 bases from V and 6 bases from J, the junction contained 23 bases not matched to a gene. The CDR3 length is 19 residues. The germline CDR1 and CDR2 sequences are LGHDT and YNNKEL (reference sequence). In DNA form, the CDR3 reads TGTGCCAGCAGCCGCCGGGACAGCTTGAGCCACCTCGCTAAGGATGGCTACACCTTC. This codes for CASSRRDSLSHLAKDGYTF.

This chain joins TRBV6-2 or TRBV6-3 and TRBJ1-5; the D is unclear. The V gene's germline CDR1 is MNHEY and CDR2 SVGEGT. This CDR3 region has 16 residues. The V end was cut by 5 bases, the J end by 6 bases, with 20 bases between. The CDR3 region has the DNA TGTGCCAGCAGTACCCCCCCGTCCCAGGTAACTCAGCCCCAGCATTTT. Protein product: CASSTPPSQVTQPQHF.

This chain links TRBV23-1 with TRBJ1-1; a possible D gene is TRBD1 (5 bases). TRBV23-1 is an ORF, with its function uncertain. This CDR3 spans 15 amino acids. The ends were cut back, 2 bases at V and 3 bases at J, with 13 bases in the middle. The CDR3 region is CASSQLGGDDTEAFF. The DNA for the CDR3 is TGCGCCAGCAGTCAACTGGGGGGTGATGACACTGAAGCTTTCTTT.

The rearrangement uses TRBV5-6 and TRBJ1-6; 8 bases agree with TRBD1. Per the germline V gene, CDR1 is SGHDT and CDR2 is YYEEEE. This CDR3 has 15 amino acids. V lost 2 bases, J lost 9 bases, and 7 bases stayed unmatched. CDR3 sequence: CASSFGQGGSSPLHF. The DNA of the CDR3 is TGTGCCAGCAGCTTTGGACAGGGTGGATCTTCACCCCTCCACTTT.

The V and J genes are TRBV28 and TRBJ2-7; D perhaps matches TRBD2 (6 bases). V lost 5 bases and J lost 2, with 13 bases in between. Per the germline V gene, CDR1 is MDHEN and CDR2 is SYDVKM. The CDR3 spans 14 residues. The CDR3 sequence: CASSPPGGAYEQYF. The CDR3 DNA reads TGTGCCAGCAGTCCCCCCGGAGGGGCCTACGAGCAGTACTTC.

The V and J genes are TRBV2 and TRBJ2-1; 7 positions match TRBD2. J gave up 9 bases and V 7 bases, and 9 bases lay outside the gene matches. The CDR3 is 13 residues long. The germline CDR1 and CDR2 sequences are SNHLY and FYNNEI. The CDR3 region has the DNA TGTGCCAGCATGGGGGAGGGCCGGGCTGAGCAGTTCTTC. Translating it yields CASMGEGRAEQFF.

This chain uses TRBV5-4 with TRBJ2-2, with D unresolved. Germline-derived CDR1 and CDR2 are SGHNT and YYREEE (reference sequence). Trimming removed 4 bases at V and 2 bases at J, with 9 bases between. The CDR3 totals 14 residues. In DNA, the CDR3 is TGTGCCAGCAGCCCGACTGGTAACACCGGGGAGCTGTTTTTT. Its translation is CASSPTGNTGELFF.

The rearrangement uses TRBV4-1 and TRBJ2-2; D is unresolved. Germline lookup yields CDR1 MGHRA and CDR2 YSYEKL. The CDR3 extends over 14 amino acids. Trimming removed 1 base at V and 3 bases at J, with 6 bases between. CDR3 protein: CASSQVPDTGELFF. The CDR3 DNA follows: TGCGCCAGCAGCCAAGTACCGGACACCGGGGAGCTGTTTTTT.

This rearrangement joins TRBV10-2 to TRBJ2-3, with no clear D. Trimming shortened V by 3 bases and J by 2 bases, and 12 bases separated the two germline ends. The CDR3 totals 15 residues. From germline, CDR1 is WSHSY and CDR2 SAAADI. The CDR3 region is CASSDVKLSTDTQYF. CDR3 coding DNA: TGCGCCAGCAGTGATGTAAAACTCTCCACAGATACGCAGTATTTT.

Here the CDR3 DNA reads TGTGCCAGCAGTTTTCACAGGGACAACTATGGCTACACCTTC. Translated, it gives CASSFHRDNYGYTF. The rearrangement uses TRBV27 and TRBJ1-2, with a possible D match to TRBD1 (6 bases). CDR1 is MNHEY and CDR2 is SMNVEV in the germline V gene (reference sequence). V shed 3 bases and J shed 2 bases, with 10 bases lying between them. The CDR3 consists of 14 residues.